This T cell receptor beta chain was profiled in a study of T cells in Graves' hyperthyroidism and ophthalmopathy. Amplified TCR beta CDR3 regions derived from RNA transcripts. TCR CDR3 underwent first-round RT-PCR with the HTBI primer set. MiXCR, run by TCRdb on the multiplex PCR reads, gives a single entry per CDR3 protein. Of hundreds of thousands of distinct CDR3 sequences listed, over 15% were seen once; the top ten hold approximately 4%. V was pared by 0 bases and J by 9 bases, with 10 bases between. This CDR3 is 13 amino acids long. CDR1 and CDR2 from the germline V gene are SGHRS and YFSETQ. This clonotype was detected many times.

This chain joins TRBV5-1 and TRBJ2-4; D possibly matches TRBD1 or TRBD2 (5 bases each). This sequence originates from a woman aged 18 to 35 with Graves' hyperthyroidism. The sample was blood. CDR3 residues: CASSLEGRGIQYF. The CDR3 region has the DNA TGCGCCAGCAGCTTGGAGGGGAGAGGCATTCAGTACTTC.